The clone carrying this T cell receptor beta chain turned up a few times. No antigen is known for it. The source of the sample is a study of cytomegalovirus exposure and HLA in healthy donors. General observations from the study: One later analysis reportedly identified an Asian-associated ancestry cluster that showed fewer N-insertions than the 666-donor mean. Researchers catalogued roughly 170 TCR beta chains as cytomegalovirus-associated. HLA alleles showed associations with some 17,000 TCR beta sequences in a later analysis, at a 0.05 false discovery rate. From TCR beta sequences, most subjects' HLA-A and HLA-B alleles were reportedly predicted accurately.

The PCR made use of 60 Vbeta and 13 Jbeta primers. The protocol was immunoSEQ multiplex PCR, while the TCRdb copy is restricted to in-frame clones and leaves out a portion. Of around 130,000 clones in the sample, around three quarters were seen once. CDR1 and CDR2 (germline): MDHEN, SYDVKM. This CDR3 has 14 residues. The ends were cut back, 3 bases at V and 7 bases at J, with 15 bases in the middle. The sequenced sample consisted of PBMCs. The chain employs TRBV28 and TRBJ2-5; possible D gene TRBD2, 7 bases. The TCR sequence derives from a woman between 45 and 60 years old in good health and CMV-seronegative. DNA of the CDR3: TGTGCCAGCAGTTTCGCTAGCGGAGGGGGGACCCAGTACTTC. Its translation: CASSFASGGGTQYF.